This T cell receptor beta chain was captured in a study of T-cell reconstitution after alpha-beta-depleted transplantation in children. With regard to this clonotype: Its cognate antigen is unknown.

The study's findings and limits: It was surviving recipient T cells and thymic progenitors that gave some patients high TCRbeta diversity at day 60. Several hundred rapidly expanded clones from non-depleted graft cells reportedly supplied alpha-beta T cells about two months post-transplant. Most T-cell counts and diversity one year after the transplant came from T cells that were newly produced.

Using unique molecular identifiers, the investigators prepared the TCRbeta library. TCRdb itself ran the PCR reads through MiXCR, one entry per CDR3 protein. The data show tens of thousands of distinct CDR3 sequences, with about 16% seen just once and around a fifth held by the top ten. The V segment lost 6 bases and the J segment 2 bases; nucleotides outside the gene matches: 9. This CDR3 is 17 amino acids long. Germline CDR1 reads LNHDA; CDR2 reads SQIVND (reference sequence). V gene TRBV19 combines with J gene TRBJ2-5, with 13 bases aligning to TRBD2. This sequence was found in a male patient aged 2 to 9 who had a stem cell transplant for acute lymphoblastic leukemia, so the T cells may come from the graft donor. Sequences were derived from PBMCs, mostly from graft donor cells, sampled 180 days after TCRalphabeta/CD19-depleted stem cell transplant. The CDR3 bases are TGTGCCAGTAGCGCCCGACTAGCGGGGGGATCTCAAGAGACCCAGTACTTC. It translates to CASSARLAGGSQETQYF.